Below, 14 T cell receptor beta chains from the same sample are listed, as sequenced in a study of OX40 agonist ivuxolimab in advanced cancers. Assay used: immunoSEQ multiplex PCR; TCRdb lists only in-frame clones, some missing. Of 45,000 to 65,000 clones in the sample, 88% are singletons; the top ten hold around 10%. Material: CD4+ or CD8+ T cells sorted from blood, obtained in a trial of the OX40 agonist ivuxolimab. These TCRs come from an adult with an advanced solid tumor such as melanoma, head and neck, liver or kidney cancer.

The chain employs TRBV11-2 and TRBJ2-3; a weak D match, TRBD2 (6 bases). This CDR3 is built from 15 residues. From germline, CDR1 is SGHAT and CDR2 FQNNGV. Trimming cost V 0 bases and J 3 bases, with 10 bases left between them. The CDR3 is CASSLDAGLTDTQYF. The DNA for the CDR3 is TGTGCCAGCAGCTTAGATGCGGGACTGACAGATACGCAGTATTTT.

A single count supports this clone. The chain carries TRBV27 and TRBJ2-7; the D is unclear. Deletions cut 0 bases from V and 6 bases from J, with 6 bases between. The CDR3 spans 12 residues. Looked up from germline, CDR1 is MNHEY and CDR2 is SMNVEV (reference sequence). For the CDR3, the DNA is TGTGCCAGCAGTTTATCGGTGGGCGAGCAGTACTTC. Residues: CASSLSVGEQYF.

The chain recombines TRBV10-3 with TRBJ1-1; D is perhaps TRBD1 (6 bases). CDR3 size: 14 residues. Trimming removed 0 bases at V and 5 bases at J, with 10 bases between. CDR1 and CDR2 (germline): ENHRY, SYGVKD. For the CDR3, the DNA is TGTGCCATCAGTGAGTCGCCCAGGGGTACTGAAGCTTTCTTT. It is translated as CAISESPRGTEAFF.

The genes are TRBV5-4 and TRBJ1-5; tentative D call: TRBD1 (5 bases). The V end lost 4 bases, the J end lost 4 bases, and 15 bases lay between the germline ends. Germline V gene sequence: CDR1 SGHNT, CDR2 YYREEE (reference sequence). There are 15 residues in the CDR3. The CDR3 nucleotides are TGTGCCAGCAGCGACAGTGGGGCCTTAAATCAGCCCCAGCATTTT. This gives the protein CASSDSGALNQPQHF.

The rearrangement joins TRBV7-9 to TRBJ2-7; weak D call: TRBD2 (7 bases). CDR1 is SEHNR, CDR2 FQNEAQ, per germline (reference sequence). CDR3 length equals 15 residues. The V and J ends lost 5 bases and 6 bases respectively, with 20 bases between them. The DNA for the CDR3 is TGTGCCAGCAGCCCCGAGTTGGGGGGGCCGGGCGAGCAGTACTTC. Translation: CASSPELGGPGEQYF.

The V gene is TRBV28, the J gene TRBJ1-6, with 7 bases aligning to TRBD1. The length of the CDR3 is 15 residues. Germline lookup yields CDR1 MDHEN and CDR2 SYDVKM. Trimming took 5 bases from V and 8 from J; bases not matched to a gene: 9. The CDR3 loop is CASSGNTGAHSPLHF. CDR3 in DNA: TGTGCCAGCAGTGGAAATACAGGGGCTCATTCACCCCTCCACTTT.

The rearrangement joins TRBV7-8 to TRBJ2-7; 13 positions agree with TRBD2. Germline values: CDR1 SGHVS, CDR2 FQNEAQ. V shed 5 bases, J shed 7 bases, and the junction held 14 bases outside the gene matches. This CDR3 is 17 amino acids long. The CDR3 nucleotides are TGTGCCAGCAGCGGAGCGGGGACTAGCGGGACCCTGGGAGAGCAGTACTTC. This encodes CASSGAGTSGTLGEQYF.

This clone was detected only once. V and J are TRBV13 and TRBJ2-5, with 7 bases matching TRBD1. The CDR3 extends over 15 amino acids. With 6 bases clipped from V and 3 bases from J, the junction kept 10 bases outside the gene matches. Germline V gene lookup returns CDR1 PRHDT and CDR2 FYEKMQ (reference sequence). CDR3 in amino acids: CASRKTGEWEETQYF. CDR3 nucleotides: TGTGCCAGCAGAAAAACAGGGGAATGGGAAGAGACCCAGTACTTC.

This clone has only one observation. This chain connects TRBV5-6 to TRBJ2-3, with 10 bases that match TRBD2. The CDR3 length is 15 residues. V was pared by 2 bases and J by 1 base, with 1 base of the junction left unmatched. Germline assignment: CDR1 SGHDT and CDR2 YYEEEE. The DNA for the CDR3 is TGTGCCAGCAGCTTTGGACTAGCGGGCACAGATACGCAGTATTTT. As protein: CASSFGLAGTDTQYF. The variable domain in full, completed from reference TRBV5-6 and TRBJ2-3, reads DAGVTQSPTHLIKTRGQQVTLRCSPKSGHDTVSWYQQALGQGPQFIFQYYEEEERQRGNFPDRFSGHQFPNYSSELNVNALLLGDSALYLCASSFGLAGTDTQYFGPGTRLTVL.

The chain links TRBV5-4 to TRBJ1-1; the D gene is possibly TRBD1 (6 bases). Trimming shortened V by 4 bases and J by 2 bases, and 9 bases separated the two germline ends. From germline, CDR1 is SGHNT and CDR2 YYREEE (reference sequence). This CDR3 has 13 amino acids. The CDR3 DNA reads TGTGCCAGCAGCCACAGGGTTAACACTGAAGCTTTCTTT. This gives the protein CASSHRVNTEAFF.

The chain has TRBV10-2 and TRBJ2-3; no clear D. This CDR3 comprises 11 residues. V was shortened by 6 bases and J by 2 bases, with 3 bases between the two germline ends. CDR1 is WSHSY, CDR2 SAAADI, per germline. In DNA form, the CDR3 reads TGCGCCAGCAGATTCACAGATACGCAGTATTTT. Its protein is CASRFTDTQYF.

In this sample, this clone turned up once. The chain carries TRBV27 and TRBJ2-2; D is ambiguous. V was pared by 2 bases and J by 6 bases, with 7 bases between. CDR1 is MNHEY and CDR2 is SMNVEV in the germline V gene (reference sequence). The CDR3 has 13 amino acids. DNA for the CDR3: TGTGCCAGCAGTTTAAATCTGGCCGGGGAGCTGTTTTTT. It codes for CASSLNLAGELFF.

This clone was picked up one time. The rearrangement joins TRBV19 to TRBJ2-7; a weak D match, TRBD2 (5 bases). Trimming removed 0 bases at V and 3 bases at J, with 12 bases between. From germline, CDR1 is LNHDA and CDR2 SQIVND (reference sequence). The CDR3 is made up of 15 amino acids. The CDR3 sequence: CASSIEGDGYYEQYF. The DNA of the CDR3 is TGTGCCAGTAGTATAGAGGGAGACGGATACTACGAGCAGTACTTC.

V usage is TRBV4-3 and J usage is TRBJ1-5; D ambiguous. Looked up from germline, CDR1 is LGHNA and CDR2 is YSLEER. The CDR3 spans 14 residues. Trimming removed 0 bases at V and 6 bases at J, with 9 bases between. CDR3 sequence reads: CASSQDGGIQPQHF. The DNA of the CDR3 is TGCGCCAGCAGCCAAGATGGAGGAATTCAGCCCCAGCATTTT.